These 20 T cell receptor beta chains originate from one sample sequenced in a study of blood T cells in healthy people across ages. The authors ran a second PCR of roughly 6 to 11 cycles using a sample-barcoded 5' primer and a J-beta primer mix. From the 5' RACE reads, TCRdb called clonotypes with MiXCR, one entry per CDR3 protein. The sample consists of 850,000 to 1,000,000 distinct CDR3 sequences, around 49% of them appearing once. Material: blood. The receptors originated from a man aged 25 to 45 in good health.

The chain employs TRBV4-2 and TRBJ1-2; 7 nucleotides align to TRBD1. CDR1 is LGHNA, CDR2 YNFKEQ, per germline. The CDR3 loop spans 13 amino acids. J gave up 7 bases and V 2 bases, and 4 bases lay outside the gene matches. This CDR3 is CASSQPQGFGYTF. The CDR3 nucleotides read TGTGCCAGCAGCCAACCACAGGGGTTTGGCTACACCTTC.

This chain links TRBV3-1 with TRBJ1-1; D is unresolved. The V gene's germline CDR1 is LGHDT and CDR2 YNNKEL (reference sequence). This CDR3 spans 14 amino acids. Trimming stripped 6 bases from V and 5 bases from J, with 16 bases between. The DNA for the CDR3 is TGTGCCAGCAGGGAGGCCGGGTTTTTTACTGAAGCTTTCTTT. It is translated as CASREAGFFTEAFF.

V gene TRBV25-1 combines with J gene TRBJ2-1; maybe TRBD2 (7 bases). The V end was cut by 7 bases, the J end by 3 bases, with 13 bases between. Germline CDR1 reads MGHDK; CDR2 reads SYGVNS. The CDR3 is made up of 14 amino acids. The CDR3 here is CASTPGGHYNEQFF. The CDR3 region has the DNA TGTGCCAGCACGCCGGGGGGCCACTACAATGAGCAGTTCTTC. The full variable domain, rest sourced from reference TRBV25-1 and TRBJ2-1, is EADIYQTPRYLVIGTGKKITLECSQTMGHDKMYWYQQDPGMELHLIHYSYGVNSTEKGDLSSESTVSRIRTEHFPLTLESARPSHTSQYLCASTPGGHYNEQFFGPGTRLTVL.

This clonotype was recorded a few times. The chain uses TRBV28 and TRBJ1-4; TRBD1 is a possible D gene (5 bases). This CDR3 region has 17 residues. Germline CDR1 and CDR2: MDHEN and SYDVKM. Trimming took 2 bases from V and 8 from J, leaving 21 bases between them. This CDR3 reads CASSLSSVVQGREKLFF. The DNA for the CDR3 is TGTGCCAGCAGTTTAAGTAGTGTCGTCCAGGGCCGGGAAAAACTGTTTTTT.

The CDR3 loop is CASSLDRAGEAFF. DNA for the CDR3: TGTGCCAGCAGCTTAGACAGGGCGGGTGAAGCTTTCTTT. This chain connects TRBV7-2 to TRBJ1-1; D possibly corresponds to TRBD1 (6 bases). The germline V gene encodes CDR1 SGHTA and CDR2 FQGNSA. The CDR3 runs to 13 residues. Trimming removed 1 base at V and 7 bases at J, with 10 bases between.

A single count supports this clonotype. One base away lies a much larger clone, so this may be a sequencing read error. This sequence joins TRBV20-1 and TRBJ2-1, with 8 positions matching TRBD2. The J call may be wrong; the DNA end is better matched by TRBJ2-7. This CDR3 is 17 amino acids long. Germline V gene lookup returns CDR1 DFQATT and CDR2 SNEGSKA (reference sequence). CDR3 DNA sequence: TGCAGTGCTAGAGATCGCGGAGGCGGGGGGTCCTACAATGAGCAGTACTTC. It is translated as CSARDRGGGGSYNEQYF.

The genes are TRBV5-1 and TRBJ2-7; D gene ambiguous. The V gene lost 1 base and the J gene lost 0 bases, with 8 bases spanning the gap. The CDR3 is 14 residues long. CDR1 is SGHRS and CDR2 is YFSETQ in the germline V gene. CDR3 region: CASSLSRNSYEQYF. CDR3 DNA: TGCGCCAGCAGCTTGAGCAGGAACTCCTACGAGCAGTACTTC. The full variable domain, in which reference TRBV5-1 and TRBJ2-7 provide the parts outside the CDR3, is KAGVTQTPRYLIKTRGQQVTLSCSPISGHRSVSWYQQTPGQGLQFLFEYFSETQRNKGNFPGRFSGRQFSNSRSEMNVSTLELGDSALYLCASSLSRNSYEQYFGPGTRLTVT.

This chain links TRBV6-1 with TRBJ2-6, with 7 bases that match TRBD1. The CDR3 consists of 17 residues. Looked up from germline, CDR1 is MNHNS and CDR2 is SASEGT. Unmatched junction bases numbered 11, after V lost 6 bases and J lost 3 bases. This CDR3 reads CASRELAGGDGANVLTF. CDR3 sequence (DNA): TGTGCCAGCAGGGAGCTGGCAGGGGGTGATGGGGCCAACGTCCTGACTTTC.

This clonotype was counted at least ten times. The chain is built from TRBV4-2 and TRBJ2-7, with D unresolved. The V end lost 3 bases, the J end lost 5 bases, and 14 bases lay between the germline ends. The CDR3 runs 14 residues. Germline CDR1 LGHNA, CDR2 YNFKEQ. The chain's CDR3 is CASSHTVGPDEQYF. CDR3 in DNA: TGTGCCAGCAGCCATACTGTCGGCCCGGACGAGCAGTACTTC.

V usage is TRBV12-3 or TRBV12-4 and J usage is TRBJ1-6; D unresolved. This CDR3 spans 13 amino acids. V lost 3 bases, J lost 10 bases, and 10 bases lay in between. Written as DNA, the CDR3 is TGTGCCAGCAGTTTCGCGGGGAACTCACCCCTCCACTTT. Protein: CASSFAGNSPLHF.

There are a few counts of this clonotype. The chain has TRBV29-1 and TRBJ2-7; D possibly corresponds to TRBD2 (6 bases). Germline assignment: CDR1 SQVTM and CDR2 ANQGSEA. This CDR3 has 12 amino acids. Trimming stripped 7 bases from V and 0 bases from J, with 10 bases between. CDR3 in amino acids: CSAGVNSYEQYF. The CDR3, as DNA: TGCAGCGCGGGAGTAAACTCCTACGAGCAGTACTTC.

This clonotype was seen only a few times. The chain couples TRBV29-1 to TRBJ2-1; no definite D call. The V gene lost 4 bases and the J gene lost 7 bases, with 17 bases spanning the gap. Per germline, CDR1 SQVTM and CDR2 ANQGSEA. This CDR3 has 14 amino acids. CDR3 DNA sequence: TGCAGCGTTGTCTGGTGGAAAGGGTTAAATGAGCAGTTCTTC. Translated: CSVVWWKGLNEQFF.

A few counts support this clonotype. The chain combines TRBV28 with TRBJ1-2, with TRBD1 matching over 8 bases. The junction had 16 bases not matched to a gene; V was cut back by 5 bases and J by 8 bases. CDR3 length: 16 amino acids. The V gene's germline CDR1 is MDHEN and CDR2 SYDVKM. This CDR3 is CASSLGQGAAVRGYTF. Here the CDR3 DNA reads TGTGCCAGCAGTCTCGGTCAGGGGGCAGCGGTACGGGGCTACACCTTC.

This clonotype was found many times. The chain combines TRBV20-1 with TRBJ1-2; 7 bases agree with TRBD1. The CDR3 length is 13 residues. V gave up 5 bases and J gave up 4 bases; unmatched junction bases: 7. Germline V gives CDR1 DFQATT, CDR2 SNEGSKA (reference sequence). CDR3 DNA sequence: TGCAGTGCTCCACCGGGACAGCGCTATGGCTACACCTTC. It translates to CSAPPGQRYGYTF.

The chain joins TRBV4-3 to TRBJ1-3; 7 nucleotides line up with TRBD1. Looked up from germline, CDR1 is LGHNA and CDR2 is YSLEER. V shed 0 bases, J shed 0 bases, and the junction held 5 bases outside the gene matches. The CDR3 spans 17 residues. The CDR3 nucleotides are TGCGCCAGCAGCCAAGATTGGGACAGCAACTCTGGAAACACCATATATTTT. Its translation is CASSQDWDSNSGNTIYF.

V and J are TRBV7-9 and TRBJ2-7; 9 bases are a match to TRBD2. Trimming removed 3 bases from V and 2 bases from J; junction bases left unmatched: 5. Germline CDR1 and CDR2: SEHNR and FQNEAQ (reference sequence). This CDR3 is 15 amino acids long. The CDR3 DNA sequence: TGTGCCAGCAGCTTCGATAGCGGGGGCACCTACGAGCAGTACTTC. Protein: CASSFDSGGTYEQYF.

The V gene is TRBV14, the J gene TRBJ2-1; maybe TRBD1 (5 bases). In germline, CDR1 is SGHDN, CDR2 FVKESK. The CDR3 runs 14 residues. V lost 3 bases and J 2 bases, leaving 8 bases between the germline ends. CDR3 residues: CASSHGHTYNEQFF. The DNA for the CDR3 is TGTGCCAGCAGCCACGGACATACCTACAATGAGCAGTTCTTC. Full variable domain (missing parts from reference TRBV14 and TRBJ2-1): EAGVTQFPSHSVIEKGQTVTLRCDPISGHDNLYWYRRVMGKEIKFLLHFVKESKQDESGMPNNRFLAERTGGTYSTLKVQPAELEDSGVYFCASSHGHTYNEQFFGPGTRLTVL.

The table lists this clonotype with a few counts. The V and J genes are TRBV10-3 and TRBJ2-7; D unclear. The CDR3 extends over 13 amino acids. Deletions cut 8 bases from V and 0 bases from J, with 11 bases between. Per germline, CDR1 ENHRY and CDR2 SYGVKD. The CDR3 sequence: CAIAEVGSYEQYF. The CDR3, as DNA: TGTGCCATCGCTGAAGTCGGCTCCTACGAGCAGTACTTC.

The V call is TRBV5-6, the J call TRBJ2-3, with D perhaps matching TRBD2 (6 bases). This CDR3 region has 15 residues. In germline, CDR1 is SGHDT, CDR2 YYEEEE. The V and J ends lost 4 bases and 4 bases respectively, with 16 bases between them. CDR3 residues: CASSANGVAADTQYF. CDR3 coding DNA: TGTGCCAGCAGCGCCAATGGGGTAGCGGCAGATACGCAGTATTTT.

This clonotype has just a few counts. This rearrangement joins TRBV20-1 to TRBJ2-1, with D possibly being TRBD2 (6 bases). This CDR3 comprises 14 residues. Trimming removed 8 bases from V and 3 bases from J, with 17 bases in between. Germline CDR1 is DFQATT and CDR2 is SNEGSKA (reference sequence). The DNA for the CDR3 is TGCAGTCCAGCTCACCCCGGGGGCTACAATGAGCAGTTCTTC. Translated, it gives CSPAHPGGYNEQFF.